The subject of this entry is one TCR beta chain. Measured with immunoSEQ multiplex PCR; TCRdb has only the in-frame clones, and not every one. Here the sample spans about 56,000 clones, 85% to 95% being singletons. This sample is drawn from a study of technical replicates of blood from a few donors. There are 17 residues in the CDR3. Germline trimming cut 3 bases from V and 7 bases from J; bases unmatched to any gene: 13. Germline V lookup: CDR1 LGHNA, CDR2 YSLEER. The genes are TRBV4-3 and TRBJ2-7; 12 nucleotides agree with TRBD1. The TCR comes from a human donor in good health. Some clones in this sample may be carry-over from other donors' samples. Material for sequencing was PBMCs. CDR3 loop: CASSQEPPGTGGFEQYF. Here the CDR3 DNA reads TGCGCCAGCAGCCAGGAACCCCCGGGGACAGGGGGCTTTGAGCAGTACTTC.